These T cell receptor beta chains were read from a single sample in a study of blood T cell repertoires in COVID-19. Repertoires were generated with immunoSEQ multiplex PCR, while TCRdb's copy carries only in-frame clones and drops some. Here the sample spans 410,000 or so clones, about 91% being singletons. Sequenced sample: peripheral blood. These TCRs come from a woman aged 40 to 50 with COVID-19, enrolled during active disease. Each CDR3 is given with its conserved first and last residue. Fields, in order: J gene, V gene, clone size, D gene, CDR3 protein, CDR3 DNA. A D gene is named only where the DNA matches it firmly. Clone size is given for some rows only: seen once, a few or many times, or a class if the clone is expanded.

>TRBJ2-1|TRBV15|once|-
CATSSLKSSYNEQFF
TGTGCCACCAGCTCGCTCAAGAGCTCCTACAATGAGCAGTTCTTC
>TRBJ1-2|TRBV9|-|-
CASSVDFNYGYTF
TGTGCCAGCAGCGTCGACTTTAACTATGGCTACACCTTC
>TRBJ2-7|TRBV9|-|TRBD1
CASSSQTGKGAYEQYF
TGTGCCAGCAGCTCACAAACTGGGAAGGGGGCTTACGAGCAGTACTTC
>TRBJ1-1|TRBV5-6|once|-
CASSLGIGGSRHTEAFF
TGTGCCAGCAGCTTGGGGATTGGGGGGTCGAGGCACACTGAAGCTTTCTTT
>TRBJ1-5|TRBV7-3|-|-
CASSLTGGREQPQHF
TGTGCCAGCAGCTTAACGGGGGGGCGTGAACAGCCCCAGCATTTT
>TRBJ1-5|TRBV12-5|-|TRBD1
CASGLAGQGTQHF
TGTGCTAGTGGTTTGGCCGGACAGGGGACCCAGCATTTT
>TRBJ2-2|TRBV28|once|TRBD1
CASRSDRDPGELFF
TGTGCCAGCAGGTCGGACAGGGATCCCGGGGAGCTGTTTTTT
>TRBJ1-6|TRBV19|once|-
CASSNIGGNSPLHF
TGTGCCAGTAGCAACATCGGGGGTAATTCACCCCTCCACTTT
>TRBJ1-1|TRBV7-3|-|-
CASSLAGLGTEAFF
TGTGCCAGCAGCTTAGCAGGGTTAGGCACTGAAGCTTTCTTT
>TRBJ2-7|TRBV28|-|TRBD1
CASSFHGTGGNEQYF
TGTGCCAGCAGTTTTCATGGGACAGGGGGCAACGAGCAGTACTTC
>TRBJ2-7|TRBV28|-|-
CASSPSGWAGVHEQYF
TGTGCCAGCAGCCCTTCGGGTTGGGCGGGTGTCCACGAGCAGTACTTC
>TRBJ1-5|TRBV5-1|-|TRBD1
CASSLGGQVENQPQHF
TGCGCCAGCAGCTTGGGGGGACAGGTCGAAAATCAGCCCCAGCATTTT
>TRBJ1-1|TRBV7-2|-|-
CASSPRGNTEAFF
TGTGCCAGCAGCCCCAGGGGGAACACTGAAGCTTTCTTT
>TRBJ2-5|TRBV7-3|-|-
CASSYQGGTQYF
TGTGCCAGCAGCTATCAGGGGGGGACCCAGTACTTC
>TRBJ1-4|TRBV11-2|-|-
CASSRTGGEEKLFF
TGTGCCAGCAGCCGGACGGGGGGCGAAGAAAAACTGTTTTTT
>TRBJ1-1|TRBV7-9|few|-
CASSRGTDVGTEAFF
TGTGCCAGCAGCCGGGGGACGGATGTTGGGACTGAAGCTTTCTTT
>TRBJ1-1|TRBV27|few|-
CASSSRLLSGTEAFF
TGTGCCAGCAGTTCTCGCTTATTGAGTGGCACTGAAGCTTTCTTT
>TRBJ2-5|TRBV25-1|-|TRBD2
CASSEPRLAGRETQYF
TGTGCCAGCAGTGAACCCCGACTAGCGGGGAGAGAGACCCAGTACTTC
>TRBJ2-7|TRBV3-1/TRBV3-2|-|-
CASSQVFFQGYEQYF
TGTGCCAGCAGCCAAGTGTTTTTTCAGGGATACGAGCAGTACTTC
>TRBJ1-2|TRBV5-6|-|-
CASSSASPRPGHHPYGYTF
TGTGCCAGCAGCTCCGCCTCTCCCCGGCCGGGACACCACCCCTATGGCTACACCTTC
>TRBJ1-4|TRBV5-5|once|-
CASSLGSGRNEKLFF
TGTGCCAGCAGCTTGGGGTCAGGGCGGAATGAAAAACTGTTTTTT
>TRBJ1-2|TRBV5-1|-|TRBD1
CASSLNGGGAYGYTF
TGCGCCAGCAGCTTGAATGGAGGGGGCGCCTATGGCTACACCTTC
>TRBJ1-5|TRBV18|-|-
CASSQGGVQPQHF
TGTGCCAGCTCACAAGGGGGGGTCCAGCCCCAGCATTTT
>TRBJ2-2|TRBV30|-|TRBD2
CAWTRTRPGELFF
TGTGCCTGGACGAGGACTAGGCCCGGGGAGCTGTTTTTT
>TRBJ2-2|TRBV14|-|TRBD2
CASRETSRFGELFF
TGTGCCAGCAGGGAGACTAGCCGATTCGGGGAGCTGTTTTTT
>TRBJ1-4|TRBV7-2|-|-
CASSFRNEKLFF
TGTGCCAGCAGCTTCCGTAATGAAAAACTGTTTTTT
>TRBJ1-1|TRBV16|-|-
CASSQWAGTSEAFF
TGTGCCAGCAGCCAATGGGCAGGGACTTCTGAAGCTTTCTTT
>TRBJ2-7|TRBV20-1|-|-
CSASRGGEQYF
TGCAGTGCTAGCCGGGGAGGCGAGCAGTACTTC
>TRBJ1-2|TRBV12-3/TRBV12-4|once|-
CASSFGRGYGYTF
TGTGCCAGCAGTTTTGGCAGAGGCTATGGCTACACCTTC
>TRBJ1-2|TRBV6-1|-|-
CASSEARGFYGYTF
TGTGCCAGCAGTGAAGCTCGGGGATTCTATGGCTACACCTTC
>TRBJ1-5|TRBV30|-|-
CAWSYSGGSGQPQHF
TGTGCCTGGAGTTATTCGGGGGGGTCCGGGCAGCCCCAGCATTTT
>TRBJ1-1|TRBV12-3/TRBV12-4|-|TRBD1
CASKPQGAAEAFF
TGTGCCAGCAAGCCGCAGGGGGCCGCTGAAGCTTTCTTT
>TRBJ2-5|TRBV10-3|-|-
CASNRGFQETQYF
TGTGCCTCCAACCGGGGTTTCCAAGAGACCCAGTACTTC
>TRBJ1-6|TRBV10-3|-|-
CAISEGTLYNSPLHF
TGTGCCATCAGTGAGGGGACTCTGTATAATTCACCCCTCCACTTT
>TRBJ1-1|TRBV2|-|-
CASLKQGEGEAFF
TGTGCCAGCCTTAAGCAAGGGGAGGGTGAAGCTTTCTTT
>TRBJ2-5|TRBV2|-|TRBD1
CATSLEGAGKTQYF
TGTGCCACCTCTCTAGAGGGGGCCGGGAAGACCCAGTACTTC
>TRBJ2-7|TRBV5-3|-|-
CARRQNSHEQYF
TGTGCCAGAAGACAAAATTCACACGAGCAGTACTTC
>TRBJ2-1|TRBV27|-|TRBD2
CASSMNTGTSSNEQFF
TGTGCCAGCAGTATGAATACCGGGACTAGTAGCAATGAGCAGTTCTTC
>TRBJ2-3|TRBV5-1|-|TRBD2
CASSLGGVAGGGDTQYF
TGCGCCAGCAGCCTGGGAGGGGTTGCGGGAGGCGGAGATACGCAGTATTTT
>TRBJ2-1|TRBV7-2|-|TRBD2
CASSSTASGGRYNEQFF
TGTGCCAGCAGCTCGACAGCTAGCGGGGGGCGGTACAATGAGCAGTTCTTC
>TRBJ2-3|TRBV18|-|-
CASSPAEATDTQYF
TGTGCCAGCTCACCAGCGGAGGCCACAGATACGCAGTATTTT
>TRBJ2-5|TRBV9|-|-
CASSVGQETQYF
TGTGCCAGCAGCGTAGGGCAGGAGACCCAGTACTTC
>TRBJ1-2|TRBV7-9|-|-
CASSLGWQSYGYTF
TGTGCCAGCAGCTTAGGCTGGCAGTCCTATGGCTACACCTTC
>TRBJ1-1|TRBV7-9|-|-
CASTRTPNTEAFF
TGTGCCAGCACCAGGACACCAAACACTGAAGCTTTCTTT
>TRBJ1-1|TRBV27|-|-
CASRAPRFTEAFF
TGTGCCAGCAGGGCCCCCAGGTTCACTGAAGCTTTCTTT
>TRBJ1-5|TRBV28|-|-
CASSWQGNQPQHF
TGTGCCAGCAGTTGGCAGGGCAATCAGCCCCAGCATTTT
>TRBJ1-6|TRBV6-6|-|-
CASSYELRSLHF
TGTGCCAGCAGTTACGAGCTCCGATCCCTCCACTTT
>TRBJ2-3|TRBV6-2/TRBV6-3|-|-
CASSYDPGLGADTQYF
TGTGCCAGCAGTTATGACCCCGGTTTGGGCGCAGATACGCAGTATTTT
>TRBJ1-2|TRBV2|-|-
CASSGLSENGYTF
TGTGCCAGCAGTGGGTTGAGCGAAAATGGCTACACCTTC